The clone carrying this T cell receptor (beta chain) was found a few times. The antigen remains undetermined. PCR was performed using 60 Vbeta and 13 Jbeta primers. Some clones are missing from TCRdb's copy, which holds only in-frame ones; the method was immunoSEQ multiplex PCR. This table holds more than 90,000 clones, 60% to 80% found once. Healthy bone marrow donors made up the donors. The record originates from a study of cytomegalovirus exposure and HLA in healthy donors. The study's findings and limits: High specificity and sensitivity for cytomegalovirus status were reported for the classifier. A missense DCLRE1C variant was associated with V- and J-gene trimming of TCR beta chains in a later analysis, and an independent cohort replicated the association. Segments of the TCR beta V type were, in most cases, productive about 87% or about 30% of the time in an earlier analysis.

CDR3 length: 16 residues. Germline CDR1 reads SGHVS; CDR2 reads FNYEAQ. Trimming stripped 1 base from V and 2 bases from J, with 12 bases between. Material: PBMCs. J is TRBJ1-3 and V is TRBV7-6; the D is unclear. This clonotype originated in a man aged 50 or older in good health and CMV-seropositive. The CDR3 DNA reads as TGTGCCAGCAGCTTAGGGGGAGCAGAGCCTGGAAACACCATATATTTT. It yields the protein CASSLGGAEPGNTIYF.